This T cell receptor (beta chain) is from a study of blood T cell repertoires in COVID-19. At the level of the study: Samples representing acute and convalescent COVID-19 were sourced from the United States, Italy and Spain. From T cells, B-cell-depleted T cells, or PBMCs came the material, which was cDNA or gDNA.

During active infection, Seattle patients enrolled and were then monitored through disease. Original data processing: It was from reference gene primer amplification that nucleated cell counts were estimated. Sequencing used immunoSEQ multiplex PCR; TCRdb keeps in-frame clones, though not all of them. V, J and clone size derive from that table, while D and trimming were established from the DNA sequence. This table has about 300,000 clones, more than 80% appearing once. CDR3 length: 15 residues. Germline V gene sequence: CDR1 LNHDA, CDR2 SQIVND (reference sequence). V lost 5 bases and J lost 4; bases outside the gene matches: 6.

Sample: peripheral blood. This TCR came from a woman in her forties or fifties with COVID-19, enrolled during active disease. V gene TRBV19 combines with J gene TRBJ2-7, with TRBD2 identical over 12 bases. The CDR3 here is CASSPATSGRYEQYF. CDR3 bases: TGTGCCAGTAGTCCGGCGACTAGCGGGAGATACGAGCAGTACTTC.